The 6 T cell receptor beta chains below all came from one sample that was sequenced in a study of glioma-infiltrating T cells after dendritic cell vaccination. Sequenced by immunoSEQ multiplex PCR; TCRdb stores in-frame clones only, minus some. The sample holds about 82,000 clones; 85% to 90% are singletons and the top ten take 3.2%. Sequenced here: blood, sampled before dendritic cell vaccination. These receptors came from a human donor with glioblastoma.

Here the CDR3 DNA reads TGCGCCAGCAGCTTGTCGGCAACTAATGAAAAACTGTTTTTT. Translating it yields CASSLSATNEKLFF. The chain has TRBV5-1 and TRBJ1-4, with no clear D. Germline lookup yields CDR1 SGHRS and CDR2 YFSETQ. Trimming cost V 1 base and J 0 bases, with 4 bases left between them. CDR3 size: 14 residues. The complete variable domain, with remaining parts taken from reference TRBV5-1 and TRBJ1-4, reads KAGVTQTPRYLIKTRGQQVTLSCSPISGHRSVSWYQQTPGQGLQFLFEYFSETQRNKGNFPGRFSGRQFSNSRSEMNVSTLELGDSALYLCASSLSATNEKLFFGSGTQLSVL.

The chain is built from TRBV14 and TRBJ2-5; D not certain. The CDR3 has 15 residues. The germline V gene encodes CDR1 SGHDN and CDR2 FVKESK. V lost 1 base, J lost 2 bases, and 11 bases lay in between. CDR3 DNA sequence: TGTGCCAGCAGCCAAGCTTTGATACATCAAGAGACCCAGTACTTC. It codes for CASSQALIHQETQYF. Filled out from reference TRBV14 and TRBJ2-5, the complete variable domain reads EAGVTQFPSHSVIEKGQTVTLRCDPISGHDNLYWYRRVMGKEIKFLLHFVKESKQDESGMPNNRFLAERTGGTYSTLKVQPAELEDSGVYFCASSQALIHQETQYFGPGTRLLVL.

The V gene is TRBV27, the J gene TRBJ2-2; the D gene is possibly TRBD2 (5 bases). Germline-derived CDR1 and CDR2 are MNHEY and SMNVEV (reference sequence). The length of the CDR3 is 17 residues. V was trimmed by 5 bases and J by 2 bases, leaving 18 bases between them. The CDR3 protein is CASSPTGWQPNTGELFF. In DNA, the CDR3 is TGTGCCAGCAGTCCCACGGGATGGCAGCCAAACACCGGGGAGCTGTTTTTT.

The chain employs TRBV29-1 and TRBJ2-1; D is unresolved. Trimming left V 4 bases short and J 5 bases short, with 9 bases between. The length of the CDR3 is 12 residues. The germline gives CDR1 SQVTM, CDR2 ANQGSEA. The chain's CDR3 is CSVVSGNNEQFF. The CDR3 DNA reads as TGCAGCGTTGTGTCAGGAAACAATGAGCAGTTCTTC.

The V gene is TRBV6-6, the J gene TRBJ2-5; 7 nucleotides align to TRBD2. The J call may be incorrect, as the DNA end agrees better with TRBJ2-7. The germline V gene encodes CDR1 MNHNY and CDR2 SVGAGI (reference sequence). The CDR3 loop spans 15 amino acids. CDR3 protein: CASSRGAGLTYEQYF. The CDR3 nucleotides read TGTGCCAGCAGTAGAGGTGCGGGACTAACCTACGAGCAGTACTTC.

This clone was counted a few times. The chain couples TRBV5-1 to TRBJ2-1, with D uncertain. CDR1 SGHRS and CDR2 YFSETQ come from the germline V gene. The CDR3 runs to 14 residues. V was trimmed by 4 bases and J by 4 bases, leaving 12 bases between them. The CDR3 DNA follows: TGCGCCAGCAGCCCCTCGGTCCAATACAATGAGCAGTTCTTC. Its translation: CASSPSVQYNEQFF.